This TCR beta chain stems from a study of metastatic and nonmetastatic thyroid tumors. V shed 5 bases and J shed 1 base, with 11 bases lying between them. The germline V gene encodes CDR1 MNHEY and CDR2 SMNVEV (reference sequence). This CDR3 has 15 amino acids. Study-level findings and limits: Relative to benign nodules, malignant thyroid tumors were reportedly characterized by significantly elevated TCR beta diversity in blood and tumor.

Many counts were recorded for this clone. Its target is not known. Using MiXCR, TCRdb reanalyzed the PCR reads. Of several thousand clones in the sample, roughly 35% were seen once. Patients had received no treatment of any kind before thyroid surgery. V gene TRBV27 combines with J gene TRBJ2-2; D is unclear. This clonotype was obtained from a male donor with papillary thyroid cancer or a benign thyroid nodule (not recorded which). Some clones in this sample may be carry-over from other donors' samples. Sequencing input: adjacent normal tissue. The CDR3 coding sequence is TGTGCCAGCAGTGAACGGGCGCAGAACACCGGGGAGCTGTTTTTT. It specifies CASSERAQNTGELFF.